At least ten counts were recorded for the clone carrying this T cell receptor beta chain. Antigen specificity is unknown. Time point specified: sample taken at primary tumor resection. Sequencing was performed on whole RNA extracted from tumor and nontumor lung tissue, or from frozen PBMC, and the material was left unsorted. The record originates from a study of spatial heterogeneity in lung cancer. Study-level results: Within tumors, counts of expanded alpha and beta TCRs tracked tumor mutation counts.

Unique molecular identifiers tagged every individual TCR cDNA molecule. TCRdb itself ran the 5' RACE reads through MiXCR, one entry per CDR3 protein. The table includes some 23,000 distinct CDR3 sequences, under 7.5% detected once. This specimen consisted of lung tumor tissue, obtained at surgery. The receptor comes from a male donor with early-stage non-small cell lung cancer.

CDR3 sequence (DNA): TGTGCCAGCAGCTACCGGATAGGAAGCGCAGATACGCAGTATTTT. Protein product: CASSYRIGSADTQYF. The rearrangement links TRBV7-2 to TRBJ2-3; D is ambiguous. The CDR3 loop spans 15 amino acids. The germline gives CDR1 SGHTA, CDR2 FQGNSA. Trimming took 4 bases from V and 4 from J, leaving 15 bases between them.